This TCR beta chain was found in a study of beta chain features in type 1 diabetes. Study in general: Age, gender and cell yields were alike across patients and healthy donors. Study outcomes and limitations: In every one of the four CD4+ subsets, TCRB CDR3s were moderately but significantly shorter in Type 1 diabetes patients. Shorter templates might be favored by PCR, equally in patients and controls.

This clone was counted between two and nine times. As yet, its antigen is unknown. Every donor provided one heparinised blood draw, which averaged around 110 mL. Each of the sorted populations had a purity greater than 98%. The germline V gene has CDR1 MDHEN and CDR2 SYDVKM. J was trimmed by 3 bases and V by 4 bases; bases with no gene match: 12. The CDR3 covers 16 residues. The sequenced template was cDNA made from the entire isolated RNA. Only in-frame clones appear in the TCRdb table, and some are missing; sequencing was by immunoSEQ multiplex PCR. In the table there are 640,000 or so clones, roughly 12% of which are singletons.

This sequence originates from a man aged 18 to 30 with type 1 diabetes. Material for sequencing was naive CD4+ T cells from blood. The rearrangement uses TRBV28 and TRBJ2-7, with TRBD2 matching over 7 bases. The CDR3 sequence is CASSSPSGTIYYEQYF. CDR3 coding DNA: TGTGCCAGCAGTTCCCCCTCCGGGACTATATACTACGAGCAGTACTTC.